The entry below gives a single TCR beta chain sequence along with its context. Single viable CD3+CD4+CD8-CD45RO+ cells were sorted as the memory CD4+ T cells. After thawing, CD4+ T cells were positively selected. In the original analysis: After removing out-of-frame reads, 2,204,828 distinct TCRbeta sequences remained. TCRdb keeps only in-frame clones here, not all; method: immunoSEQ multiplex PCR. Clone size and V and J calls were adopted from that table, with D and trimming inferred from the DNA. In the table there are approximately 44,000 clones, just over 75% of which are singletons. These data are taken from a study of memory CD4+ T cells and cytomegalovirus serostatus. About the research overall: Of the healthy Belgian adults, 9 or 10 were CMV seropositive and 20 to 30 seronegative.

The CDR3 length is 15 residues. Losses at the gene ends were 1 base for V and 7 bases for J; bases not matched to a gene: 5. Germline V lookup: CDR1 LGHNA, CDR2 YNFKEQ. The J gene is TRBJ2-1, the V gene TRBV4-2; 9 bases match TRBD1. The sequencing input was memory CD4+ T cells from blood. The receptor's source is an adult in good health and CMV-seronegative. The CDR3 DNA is TGTGCCAGCAGCCAAGGGGACAGGGAGAGGAATGAGCAGTTCTTC. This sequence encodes CASSQGDRERNEQFF.